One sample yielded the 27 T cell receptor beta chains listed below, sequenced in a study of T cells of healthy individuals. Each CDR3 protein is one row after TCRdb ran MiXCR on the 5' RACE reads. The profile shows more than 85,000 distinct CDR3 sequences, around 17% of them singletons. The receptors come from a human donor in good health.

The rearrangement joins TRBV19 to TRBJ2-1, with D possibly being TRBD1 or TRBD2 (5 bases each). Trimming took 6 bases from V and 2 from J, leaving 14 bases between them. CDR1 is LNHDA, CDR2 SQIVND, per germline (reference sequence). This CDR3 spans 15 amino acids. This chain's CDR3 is CASSPSWGTYNEQFF. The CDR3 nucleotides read TGTGCCAGTAGCCCTTCCTGGGGGACCTACAATGAGCAGTTCTTC. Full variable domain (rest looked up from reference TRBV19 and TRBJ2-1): DGGITQSPKYLFRKEGQNVTLSCEQNLNHDAMYWYRQDPGQGLRLIYYSQIVNDFQKGDIAEGYSVSREKKESFPLTVTSAQKNPTAFYLCASSPSWGTYNEQFFGPGTRLTVL.

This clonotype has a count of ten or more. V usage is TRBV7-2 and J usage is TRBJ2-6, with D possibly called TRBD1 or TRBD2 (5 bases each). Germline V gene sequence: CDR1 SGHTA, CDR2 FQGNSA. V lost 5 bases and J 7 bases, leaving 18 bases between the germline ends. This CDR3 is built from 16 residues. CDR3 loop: CASSLIRDPLANVLTF. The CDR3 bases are TGTGCCAGCAGCCTAATTAGGGACCCCCTCGCCAACGTCCTGACTTTC.

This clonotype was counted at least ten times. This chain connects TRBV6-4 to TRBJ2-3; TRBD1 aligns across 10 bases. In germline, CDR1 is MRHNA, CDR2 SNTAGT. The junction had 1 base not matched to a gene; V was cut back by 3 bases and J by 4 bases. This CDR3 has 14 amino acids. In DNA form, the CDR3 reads TGTGCCAGCAGTGAAGGGACAGGGGCAGATACGCAGTATTTT. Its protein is CASSEGTGADTQYF.

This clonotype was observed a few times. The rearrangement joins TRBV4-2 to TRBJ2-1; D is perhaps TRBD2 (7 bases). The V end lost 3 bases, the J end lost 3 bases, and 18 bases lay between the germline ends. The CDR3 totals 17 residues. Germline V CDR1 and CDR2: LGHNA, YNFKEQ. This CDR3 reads CASSHMGAKRGYNEQFF. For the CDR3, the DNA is TGTGCCAGCAGCCACATGGGGGCGAAGCGGGGCTACAATGAGCAGTTCTTC.

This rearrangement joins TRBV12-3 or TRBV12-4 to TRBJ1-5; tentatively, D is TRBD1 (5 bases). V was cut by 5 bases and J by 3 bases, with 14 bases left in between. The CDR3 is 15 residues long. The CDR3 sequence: CASSPEWGVNQPQHF. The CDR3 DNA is TGTGCCAGCAGTCCCGAGTGGGGGGTCAATCAGCCCCAGCATTTT.

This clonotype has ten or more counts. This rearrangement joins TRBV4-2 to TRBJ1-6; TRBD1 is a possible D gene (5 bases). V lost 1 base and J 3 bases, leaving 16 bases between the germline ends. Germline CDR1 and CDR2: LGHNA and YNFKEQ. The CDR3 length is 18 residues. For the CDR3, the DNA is TGTGCCAGCAGCCAAGGGTACCGGGACTCATACTATAATTCACCCCTCCACTTT. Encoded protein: CASSQGYRDSYYNSPLHF.

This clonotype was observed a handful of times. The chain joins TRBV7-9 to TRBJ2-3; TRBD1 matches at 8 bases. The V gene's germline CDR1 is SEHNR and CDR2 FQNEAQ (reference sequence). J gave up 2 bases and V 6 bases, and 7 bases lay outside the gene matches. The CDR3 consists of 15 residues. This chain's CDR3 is CASRSTGGNTDTQYF. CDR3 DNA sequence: TGTGCCAGCAGGTCAACAGGGGGGAACACAGATACGCAGTATTTT.

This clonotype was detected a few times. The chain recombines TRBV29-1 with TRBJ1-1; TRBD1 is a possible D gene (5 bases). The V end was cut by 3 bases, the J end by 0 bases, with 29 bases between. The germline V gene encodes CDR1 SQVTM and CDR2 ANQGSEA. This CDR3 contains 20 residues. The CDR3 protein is CSVDTLVRGQGATMNTEAFF. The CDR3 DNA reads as TGCAGCGTTGACACCCTCGTCCGGGGCCAAGGGGCTACTATGAACACTGAAGCTTTCTTT.

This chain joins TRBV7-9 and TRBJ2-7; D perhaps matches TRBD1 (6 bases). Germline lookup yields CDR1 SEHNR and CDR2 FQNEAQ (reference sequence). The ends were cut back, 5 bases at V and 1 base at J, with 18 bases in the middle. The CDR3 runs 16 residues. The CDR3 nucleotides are TGTGCCAGCAGCGAGCTGCCCTTAGACAGGTCCTACGAGCAGTACTTC. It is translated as CASSELPLDRSYEQYF. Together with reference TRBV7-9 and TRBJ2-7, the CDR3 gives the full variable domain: DTGVSQNPRHKITKRGQNVTFRCDPISEHNRLYWYRQTLGQGPEFLTYFQNEAQLEKSRLLSDRFSAERPKGSFSTLEIQRTEQGDSAMYLCASSELPLDRSYEQYFGPGTRLTVT.

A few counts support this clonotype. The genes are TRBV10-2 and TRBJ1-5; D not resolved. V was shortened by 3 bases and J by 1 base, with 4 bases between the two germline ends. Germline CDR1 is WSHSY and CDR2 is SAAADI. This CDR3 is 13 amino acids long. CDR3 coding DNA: TGCGCCAGCAGTGATAACAGCAATCAGCCCCAGCATTTT. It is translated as CASSDNSNQPQHF.

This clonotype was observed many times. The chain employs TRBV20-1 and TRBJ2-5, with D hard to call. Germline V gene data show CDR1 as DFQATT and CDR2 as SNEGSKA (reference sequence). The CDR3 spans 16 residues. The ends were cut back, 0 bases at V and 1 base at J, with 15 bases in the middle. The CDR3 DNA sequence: TGCAGTGCTAGAGATTTAAGGCAATCTCTCCAAGAGACCCAGTACTTC. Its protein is CSARDLRQSLQETQYF.

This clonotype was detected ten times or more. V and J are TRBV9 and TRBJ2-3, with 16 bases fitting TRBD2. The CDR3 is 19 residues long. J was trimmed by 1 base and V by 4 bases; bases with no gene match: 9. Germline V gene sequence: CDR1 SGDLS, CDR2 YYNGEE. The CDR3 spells CASSSRGTSGGVGTDTQYF. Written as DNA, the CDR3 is TGTGCCAGCAGCTCCCGAGGGACTAGCGGGGGGGTCGGCACAGATACGCAGTATTTT.

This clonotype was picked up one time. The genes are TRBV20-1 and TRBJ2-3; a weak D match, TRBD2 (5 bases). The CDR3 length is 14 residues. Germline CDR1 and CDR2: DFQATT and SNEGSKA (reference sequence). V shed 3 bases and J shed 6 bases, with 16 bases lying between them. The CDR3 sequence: CSARGWSGEDTQYF. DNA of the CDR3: TGCAGTGCTAGGGGGTGGAGCGGCGAGGATACGCAGTATTTT.

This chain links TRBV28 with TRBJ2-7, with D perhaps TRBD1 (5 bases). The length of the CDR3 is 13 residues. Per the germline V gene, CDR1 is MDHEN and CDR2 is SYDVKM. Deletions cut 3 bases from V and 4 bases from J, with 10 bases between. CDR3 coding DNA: TGTGCCAGCAGTTTCCCTCAGGGATACGAGCAGTACTTC. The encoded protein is CASSFPQGYEQYF.

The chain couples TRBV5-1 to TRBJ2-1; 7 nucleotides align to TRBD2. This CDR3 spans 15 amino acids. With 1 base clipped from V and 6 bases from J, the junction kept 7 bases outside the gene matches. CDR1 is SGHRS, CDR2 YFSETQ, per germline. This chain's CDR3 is CASSLLGLGANEQFF. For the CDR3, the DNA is TGCGCCAGCAGCTTGTTAGGACTAGGGGCCAATGAGCAGTTCTTC.

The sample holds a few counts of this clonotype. CDR3 coding DNA: TGTGCCAGCAGTTTATTTCTAGCGGGAGGGCCGAGGACCGGGGAGCTGTTTTTT. Translated: CASSLFLAGGPRTGELFF. V usage is TRBV27 and J usage is TRBJ2-2; 12 nucleotides align to TRBD2. CDR3 size: 18 residues. Germline V gene data show CDR1 as MNHEY and CDR2 as SMNVEV (reference sequence). Unmatched junction bases numbered 8, after V lost 1 base and J lost 5 bases.

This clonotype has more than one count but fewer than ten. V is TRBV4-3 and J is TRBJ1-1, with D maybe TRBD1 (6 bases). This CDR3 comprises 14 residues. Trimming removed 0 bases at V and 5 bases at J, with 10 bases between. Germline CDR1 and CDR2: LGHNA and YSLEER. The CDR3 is CASSQDTGRTEAFF. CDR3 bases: TGCGCCAGCAGCCAAGATACAGGGAGGACTGAAGCTTTCTTT.

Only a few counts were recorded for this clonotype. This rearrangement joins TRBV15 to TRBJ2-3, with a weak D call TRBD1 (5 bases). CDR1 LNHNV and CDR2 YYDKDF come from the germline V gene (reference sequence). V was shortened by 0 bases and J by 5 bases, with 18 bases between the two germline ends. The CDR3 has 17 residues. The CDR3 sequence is CATSRDIQTAQGDTQYF. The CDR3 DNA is TGTGCCACCAGCAGAGATATTCAGACAGCTCAGGGAGATACGCAGTATTTT.

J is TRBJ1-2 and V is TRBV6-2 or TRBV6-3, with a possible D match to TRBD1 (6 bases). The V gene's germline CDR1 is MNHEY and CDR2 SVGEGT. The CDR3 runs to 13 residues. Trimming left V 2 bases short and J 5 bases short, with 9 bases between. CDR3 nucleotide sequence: TGTGCCAGCAGTTACCGGACAGCATATGGCTACACCTTC. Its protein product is CASSYRTAYGYTF.

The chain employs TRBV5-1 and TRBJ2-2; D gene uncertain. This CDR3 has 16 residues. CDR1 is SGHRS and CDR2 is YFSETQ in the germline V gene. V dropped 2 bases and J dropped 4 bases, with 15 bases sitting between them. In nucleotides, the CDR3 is TGCGCCAGCAGCTTATTGGGATATTCGAGCACCGGGGAGCTGTTTTTT. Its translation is CASSLLGYSSTGELFF.

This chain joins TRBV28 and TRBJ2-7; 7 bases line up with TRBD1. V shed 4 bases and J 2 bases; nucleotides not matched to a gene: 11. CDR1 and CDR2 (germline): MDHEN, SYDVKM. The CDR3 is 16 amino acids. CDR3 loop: CASSSNTGQIPYEQYF. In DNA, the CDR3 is TGTGCCAGCAGTTCCAATACGGGACAGATACCCTACGAGCAGTACTTC.

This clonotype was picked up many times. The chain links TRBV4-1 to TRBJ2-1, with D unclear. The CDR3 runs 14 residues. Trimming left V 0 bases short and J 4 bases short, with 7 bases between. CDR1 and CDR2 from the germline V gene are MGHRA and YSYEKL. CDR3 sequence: CASSQDRSYNEQFF. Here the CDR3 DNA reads TGCGCCAGCAGCCAAGACCGAAGTTACAATGAGCAGTTCTTC.

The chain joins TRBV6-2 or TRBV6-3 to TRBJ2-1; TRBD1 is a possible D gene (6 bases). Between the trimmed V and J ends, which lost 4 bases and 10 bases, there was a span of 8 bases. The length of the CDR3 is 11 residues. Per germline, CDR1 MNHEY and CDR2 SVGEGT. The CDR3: CASSWGTEQFF. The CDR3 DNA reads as TGTGCCAGCAGTTGGGGGACAGAGCAGTTCTTC.

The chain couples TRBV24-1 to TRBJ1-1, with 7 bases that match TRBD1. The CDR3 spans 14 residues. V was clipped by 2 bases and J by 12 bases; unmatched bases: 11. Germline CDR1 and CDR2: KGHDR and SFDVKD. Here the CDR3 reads CATSDSDSTGRPFF. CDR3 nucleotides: TGTGCCACCAGTGATTCTGACTCGACAGGGAGGCCTTTCTTT.

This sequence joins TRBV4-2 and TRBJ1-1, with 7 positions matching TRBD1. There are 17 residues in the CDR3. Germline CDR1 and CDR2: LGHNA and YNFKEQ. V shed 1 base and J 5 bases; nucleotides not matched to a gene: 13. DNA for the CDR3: TGTGCCAGCAGCCAAGCTTTGGGCAGGGGGGATTGGACTGAAGCTTTCTTT. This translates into CASSQALGRGDWTEAFF.

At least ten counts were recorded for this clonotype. CDR3: CASSLAGTSQETQYF. Written as DNA, the CDR3 is TGCGCCAGCAGCTTGGCCGGGACATCTCAAGAGACCCAGTACTTC. The chain links TRBV5-1 to TRBJ2-5, with D perhaps matching TRBD1 (6 bases). The CDR3 spans 15 residues. Between the trimmed V and J ends, which lost 0 bases and 2 bases, there was a span of 11 bases. CDR1 SGHRS and CDR2 YFSETQ come from the germline V gene.

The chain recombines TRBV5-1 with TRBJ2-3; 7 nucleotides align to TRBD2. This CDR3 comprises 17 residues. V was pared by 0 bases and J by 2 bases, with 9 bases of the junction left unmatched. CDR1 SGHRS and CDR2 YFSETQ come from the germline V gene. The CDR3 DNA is TGCGCCAGCAGCTTGGACGGGGGGAATTTCCACACAGATACGCAGTATTTT. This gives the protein CASSLDGGNFHTDTQYF.